This T cell receptor beta chain comes out of a study of T cells after posttransplantation cyclophosphamide (dated by TCRdb to 2015 to 2016). About the full investigation: The study tracked T cell repertoire reconstitution by TRB sequencing after myeloablative bone marrow transplantation using posttransplantation cyclophosphamide as GVHD prophylaxis. Public TRB sequences were compared against a database of over 3,500 sequences linked to responses to pathogens, tumor antigens, self-antigens and alloantigens. Samples from about 32 PTCy-treated patients and under 20 related bone marrow donors of those patients were subjected to antigen receptor sequencing. TRB sequencing was also done on up to roughly 3 additional blood samples from 2 to 5.2 years after transplant in 3 patients, and on pretransplant blood from several patients. TRA and TRB clonality were tightly correlated in 10 or so samples, so subsequent TCR analyses focused on TRB only. Blood from all 35 or so PTCy patients who had 1-year posttransplant specimens underwent TRB sequencing.

Broader findings and caveats from the paper: Across around 48 patients, recipient CMV seropositivity and CMV reactivation were highly associated with TRB clonality; PTCy diversity was similar to CNI/methotrexate controls. The TRB repertoires of T cells infiltrating skin or the GI tract showed only limited overlap with the TRB repertoires found in blood. Donor-recipient similarity was low at 1-2 months but rose over the first year, and later blood repertoires were often dominated by donor CD8+ memory clones.

The CDR3 runs 14 residues from the cysteine to the phenylalanine. Only CDR3 DNA remains: 42 bases, in frame from the first base. V loses 6 bases of germline sequence and J loses 2 bases, and the interval between the two ends is 13 bases. As encoded in the germline V gene, CDR1 is MNHNS while CDR2 is SASEGT. Genomic DNA was the input for TRB sequencing, which was run either with the immunoSEQ assay at survey resolution or with the hsTCRB kit. The paper's data handling went like this. Initial read processing used immunoSEQ software, and repertoire analyses used the LymphoSeq R package. Clonality was calculated as 1 minus normalized Shannon entropy, and the Gini coefficient was also calculated for each TRB dataset. Phenotypes of unsorted samples were inferred by mapping TRB sequences from sorted subsets of the recipient or donor onto unsorted samples of the same recipient. TCRdb re-hosts the immuneACCESS table, in-frame sequences only. Its copies lack some clones; in the studies checked, an unresolved V gene accounts for under half of them, and the cause for the rest is not known. The V and J calls and clone size come from that table; D and trimming were worked out from the DNA. The sample table contains some 52,000 clones; only one count was recorded for 70% to 90% of them. The top ten clonotypes cover over 2.5% of the sample.

The PTCy-treated patients were enrolled in a prospective multi-institutional clinical trial. Mononuclear cells from peripheral blood and bone marrow were separated by Ficoll-Hypaque density centrifugation and then cryopreserved. Comments on this clone: Its specific antigen is unknown. No base quality values were provided; no much bigger clone lies one nucleotide off.

This sequence uses TRBV6-1 and TRBJ1-1, with the D gene not clear enough to name. Material for sequencing was PBMCs. The clonotype was recovered from a man aged 25-45 years with a blood cancer, CMV-positive, and with a related stem cell donor. The nucleotides read TGTGCCAGCAGCTTGTCCCTGTCCAACACTGAAGCTTTCTTT. Its translation reads: CASSLSLSNTEAFF.